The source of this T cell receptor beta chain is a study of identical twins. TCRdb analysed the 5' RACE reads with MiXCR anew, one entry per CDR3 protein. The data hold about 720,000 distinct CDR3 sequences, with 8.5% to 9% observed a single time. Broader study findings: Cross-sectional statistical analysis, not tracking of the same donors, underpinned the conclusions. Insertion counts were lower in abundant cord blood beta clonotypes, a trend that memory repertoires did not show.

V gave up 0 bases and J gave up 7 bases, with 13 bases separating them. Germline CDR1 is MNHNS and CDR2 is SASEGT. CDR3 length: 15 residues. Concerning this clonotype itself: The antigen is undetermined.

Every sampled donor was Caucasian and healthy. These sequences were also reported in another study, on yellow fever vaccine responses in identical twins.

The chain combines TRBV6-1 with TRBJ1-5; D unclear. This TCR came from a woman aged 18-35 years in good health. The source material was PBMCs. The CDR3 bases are TGTGCCAGCAGTGAAGCAAGCGGGTCGGGGCAGCCCCAGCATTTT. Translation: CASSEASGSGQPQHF.